These 2 T cell receptor beta chains originate from one sample sequenced in a study of molecular identifiers for immune sequencing clone quantification. MiXCR, run by TCRdb on the PCR reads, gives a single entry per CDR3 protein. This sample carries about 510,000 distinct CDR3 sequences, around 23% of them seen once, and the ten largest clones take 0.76%. What was sequenced was naive CD8+ T cells from blood, with Jurkat cell RNA spiked in. Subset meaning: FACS-sorted CD8+CD4-CCR7+CD45RA+ naive T cells. The origin of the receptors is a human donor in good health. Some libraries in this study had Jurkat cell RNA spiked in.

This clonotype was seen a few times. This sequence joins TRBV2 and TRBJ2-5; 7 positions agree with TRBD2. The CDR3 spans 14 residues. Germline V gives CDR1 SNHLY, CDR2 FYNNEI. V lost 6 bases, J lost 5 bases, and 9 bases stayed unmatched. The DNA of the CDR3 is TGTGCCAGCAGCTCCGGACTAGTTGGGGAGACCCAGTACTTC. Translated, it gives CASSSGLVGETQYF.

The table lists this clonotype with a few counts. This chain connects TRBV30 to TRBJ1-4, with unresolved D. The V end lost 7 bases, the J end lost 7 bases, and 16 bases lay between the germline ends. Germline-derived CDR1 and CDR2 are GTSNPN and SVGIG (reference sequence). The CDR3 length is 13 residues. The CDR3 loop reads CASHRNPLEKLFF. In DNA form, the CDR3 reads TGTGCCTCTCACCGGAACCCGCTTGAAAAACTGTTTTTT.